The source of this T cell receptor beta chain is a study of beta chain features in type 1 diabetes. TCRB transcripts that were expressed got sequenced, as all of the isolated RNA had been reverse transcribed. An average about 3.8 million reads came from naive, central memory and regulatory T cell samples. Only in-frame clones appear in the TCRdb table, and some are missing; sequencing was by immunoSEQ multiplex PCR. Of about 340,000 clones listed, less than 9.5% are singletons. One heparinised draw, averaging roughly 0.12 L, was taken per donor. This clone was observed many times. The CDR3 runs to 15 residues. The J segment lost 7 bases and the V segment lost 5 bases, leaving 7 bases of the junction unmatched. CDR1 and CDR2 from the germline V gene are SGHTA and FQGNSA.

Material for sequencing was central memory CD4+ T cells from blood. The chain combines TRBV7-2 with TRBJ2-7, with 14 bases fitting TRBD2. The TCR comes from a woman aged 18-29 years in good health. This CDR3 reads CASSQSGLAGGEQYF. CDR3 sequence (DNA): TGTGCCAGCAGCCAAAGTGGACTAGCGGGAGGTGAGCAGTACTTC.